Following are 27 T cell receptor beta chains from one sample sequenced in a study of molecular identifiers for immune sequencing clone quantification. Each CDR3 protein gets one entry after TCRdb re-called the PCR reads with MiXCR. The table has over 550,000 distinct CDR3 sequences, about 25% seen once; the top ten hold 0.78%. The sample consisted of naive CD8+ T cells from blood, with Jurkat cell RNA spiked in. Subset reported: FACS-sorted CD8+CD4-CCR7+CD45RA+ naive T cells. The receptors shown here come from a human donor in good health. Some libraries in this study had Jurkat cell RNA spiked in.

There are many counts of this clonotype. The chain employs TRBV4-2 and TRBJ2-7; TRBD2 matches 8 bases. The CDR3 length is 15 residues. The V gene's germline CDR1 is LGHNA and CDR2 YNFKEQ. The V and J ends lost 1 base and 2 bases, in that order; junction bases with no gene match: 4. CDR3 sequence reads: CASSQGAGGPYEQYF. In DNA, the CDR3 is TGTGCCAGCAGCCAAGGGGCGGGGGGACCCTACGAGCAGTACTTC.

As regards this clonotype: A much bigger clone sits one base away, suggesting this may be a read error. The chain couples TRBV29-1 to TRBJ2-3, with a tentative D call TRBD2 (5 bases). From germline, CDR1 is SQVTM and CDR2 ANQGSEA. V lost 1 base and J 8 bases, leaving 13 bases between the germline ends. The CDR3 extends over 13 amino acids. CDR3 coding DNA: TGCAGCGTTGAAGCGGGATTCGGAGGTACGCAGTATTTT. Protein sequence: CSVEAGFGGTQYF.

This clonotype was counted between two and nine times. The chain's CDR3 is CASRRGGAFF. In DNA form, the CDR3 reads TGTGCCAGCCGCAGGGGGGGGGCTTTCTTT. J is TRBJ1-1 and V is TRBV2; 7 positions agree with TRBD1. V shed 8 bases, J shed 11 bases, and the junction held 5 bases outside the gene matches. Germline CDR1 SNHLY, CDR2 FYNNEI. The CDR3 loop spans 10 amino acids.

Here the CDR3 reads CSVKRSSYNEQFF. CDR3 nucleotides: TGCAGTGTTAAGCGGTCCTCCTACAATGAGCAGTTCTTC. This chain joins TRBV20-1 and TRBJ2-1; tentative D call: TRBD2 (5 bases). CDR1 is DFQATT and CDR2 is SNEGSKA in the germline V gene (reference sequence). The CDR3 is 13 residues long. V lost 7 bases, J lost 0 bases, and 10 bases lay in between.

J is TRBJ1-2 and V is TRBV13, with D maybe TRBD1 (6 bases). In germline, CDR1 is PRHDT, CDR2 FYEKMQ (reference sequence). V lost 4 bases and J lost 4, with 13 bases in between. This CDR3 has 14 amino acids. The CDR3 is CASSSSDSPYGYTF. CDR3 DNA sequence: TGTGCCAGCAGCTCTTCGGACAGTCCCTATGGCTACACCTTC.

This clonotype occurred a few times. The V and J genes are TRBV6-5 and TRBJ2-1; 7 bases fit TRBD1. V was clipped by 0 bases and J by 0 bases; unmatched bases: 8. The CDR3 is made up of 18 amino acids. Germline CDR1 and CDR2: MNHEY and SVGAGI. CDR3: CASSYSVGGGSSYNEQFF. The CDR3 DNA reads as TGTGCCAGCAGTTACTCGGTAGGGGGCGGAAGCTCCTACAATGAGCAGTTCTTC.

Written as DNA, the CDR3 is TGTGCCAGTAGTCCCCTGGACGGAGACAATGAGCAGTTCTTC. It is translated as CASSPLDGDNEQFF. The rearrangement links TRBV19 to TRBJ2-1; D is undetermined. CDR3 length equals 14 residues. The germline gives CDR1 LNHDA, CDR2 SQIVND (reference sequence). V was shortened by 5 bases and J by 5 bases, with 13 bases between the two germline ends.

With regard to this clonotype: Given a much more abundant clone one base away, this may be a read error. The gene calls are TRBV9 and TRBJ1-4; weak D call: TRBD1 (5 bases). Germline CDR1 is SGDLS and CDR2 is YYNGEE. This CDR3 has 14 amino acids. Here the CDR3 DNA reads TGTGCCAGCAGCGTAGGGACAACTAATGGAAAACTGTTTTTT. It codes for CASSVGTTNGKLFF.

The table lists this clonotype with many counts. The V and J genes are TRBV6-6 and TRBJ1-4, with D perhaps matching TRBD1 (6 bases). The CDR3 loop spans 14 amino acids. The germline V gene encodes CDR1 MNHNY and CDR2 SVGAGI (reference sequence). The ends were cut back, 6 bases at V and 5 bases at J, with 13 bases in the middle. The CDR3 region is CASSEDRTNEKLFF. The DNA for the CDR3 is TGTGCCAGCAGCGAAGACAGGACGAATGAAAAACTGTTTTTT.

With regard to this clonotype: Since a much larger clone is just one base distant, this may be a read error. The gene calls are TRBV7-8 and TRBJ1-1, with D tentatively TRBD1 (5 bases). Germline V gives CDR1 SGHVS, CDR2 FQNEAQ. CDR3 length equals 16 residues. Between the trimmed V and J ends, which lost 5 bases and 4 bases, there was a span of 20 bases. The DNA of the CDR3 is TGTGCCAGCAGCCAACCTACGTTCGGAGGGGTCACTGAAGCTTTCTTT. This sequence encodes CASSQPTFGGVTEAFF.

V is TRBV5-4 and J is TRBJ2-1, with 14 nucleotides matching TRBD2. Trimming cost V 3 bases and J 8 bases; bases outside gene matches: 7. The germline CDR1 and CDR2 sequences are SGHNT and YYREEE (reference sequence). This CDR3 is 16 amino acids long. DNA of the CDR3: TGTGCCAGCAGCTGGGACGGGACTAGCGGGGGTTATGAGCAGTTCTTC. This gives the protein CASSWDGTSGGYEQFF.

This clonotype was found many times. CDR3 amino acids: CASSSGQGGEKLFF. CDR3 bases: TGTGCCAGCAGCTCTGGACAGGGTGGTGAAAAACTGTTTTTT. The rearrangement uses TRBV7-9 and TRBJ1-4; 8 bases map to TRBD1. Germline V lookup: CDR1 SEHNR, CDR2 FQNEAQ (reference sequence). J was trimmed by 7 bases and V by 4 bases; bases with no gene match: 5. This CDR3 has 14 residues.

On this clonotype: A much larger clonotype is one base distant, so this may be a read error. This CDR3 is missing its conserved last phenylalanine or tryptophan, likely due to a read error. The chain couples TRBV4-3 to TRBJ1-5, with D maybe TRBD1 (5 bases). The V end was cut by 6 bases, the J end by 0 bases, with 12 bases between. Per germline, CDR1 LGHNA and CDR2 YSLEER. The CDR3 sequence is 15 residues long. The chain's CDR3 is CASRSTAYSNQPQHL. The CDR3 DNA reads TGCGCCAGCAGGTCGACAGCGTATAGCAATCAGCCCCAGCATCTT.

V is TRBV6-5 and J is TRBJ1-4; TRBD1 is a possible D gene (6 bases). The CDR3 contains 14 residues. CDR1 and CDR2 (germline): MNHEY, SVGAGI. V was trimmed by 5 bases and J by 6 bases, leaving 13 bases between them. The CDR3, as DNA: TGTGCCAGCAGTCAAACCCGGACAGATGAAAAACTGTTTTTT. It yields the protein CASSQTRTDEKLFF.

As DNA, the CDR3 is TGTGCCACCATCCGGGACAGGGGCTACGAGCAGTACTTC. This encodes CATIRDRGYEQYF. The rearrangement links TRBV2 to TRBJ2-7, with 10 positions matching TRBD1. The CDR3 runs to 13 residues. Trimming at V came to 10 bases and at J to 3 bases, leaving 6 bases not matched to a gene. Germline assignment: CDR1 SNHLY and CDR2 FYNNEI.

The J gene is TRBJ2-3, the V gene TRBV24-1; D might be TRBD1 or TRBD2, each matching 6 bases. This CDR3 is built from 16 residues. Between the trimmed V and J ends, which lost 5 bases and 1 base, there was a span of 15 bases. Per germline, CDR1 KGHDR and CDR2 SFDVKD. The CDR3 loop reads CATSGGAGGGTDTQYF. CDR3 in DNA: TGTGCCACCAGTGGGGGGGCCGGGGGAGGCACAGATACGCAGTATTTT.

This chain links TRBV3-2 with TRBJ2-3; TRBD2 reflects the table's D call only, with no check against the DNA. TRBV3-2 is classified as a pseudogene. The CDR3 contains 18 residues. The CDR3 loop reads CASNSNSGTSGGVDTQYF. The DNA of the CDR3 is TGTGCCAGCAATAGTAACTCGGGGACTAGCGGGGGGGTGGATACGCAGTATTTT.

Concerning this clonotype: A much more abundant neighbour one base away suggests this may be a read error. The CDR3 DNA reads TGTGCCAGCAGCTCCCTAGCGGGAGAGAATGCCGGGGAGCTGTTTTTT. Its translation: CASSSLAGENAGELFF. The chain joins TRBV7-3 to TRBJ2-2; 10 nucleotides align to TRBD2. J gave up 6 bases and V 4 bases, and 8 bases lay outside the gene matches. Germline-derived CDR1 and CDR2 are SGHTA and FQGTGA. The CDR3 consists of 16 residues.

This clonotype was recorded only once. This may come from a read error, since a much larger clone is one base off. The CDR3 carries no conserved terminal phenylalanine or tryptophan, so it likely arises from a read error. J is TRBJ2-7 and V is TRBV2, with a tentative D call TRBD1 (5 bases). The V gene's germline CDR1 is SNHLY and CDR2 FYNNEI. V was shortened by 7 bases and J by 4 bases, with 17 bases between the two germline ends. The CDR3 covers 14 residues. CDR3 sequence: CASTRTGEKYEQYL. CDR3 DNA: TGTGCCAGCACTCGAACAGGTGAGAAGTACGAGCAGTACCTC.

In this sample, this clonotype turned up many times. This rearrangement joins TRBV20-1 to TRBJ2-5, with 8 positions matching TRBD2. CDR1 and CDR2 from the germline V gene are DFQATT and SNEGSKA (reference sequence). V gave up 4 bases and J gave up 4 bases; unmatched junction bases: 14. The CDR3 totals 16 residues. The CDR3 is CSATYELAEGGETQYF. Here the CDR3 DNA reads TGCAGTGCTACCTACGAACTAGCGGAGGGGGGAGAGACCCAGTACTTC.

This clonotype was found many times. V usage is TRBV12-3 or TRBV12-4 and J usage is TRBJ2-7; D is undetermined. The CDR3 extends over 13 amino acids. V lost 4 bases and J 3 bases, leaving 10 bases between the germline ends. This CDR3 reads CASSSMADYEQYF. CDR3 DNA sequence: TGTGCCAGCAGTTCTATGGCCGACTACGAGCAGTACTTC.

A note on this clonotype: Given a much more abundant clone one base away, this may be a read error. The genes are TRBV14 and TRBJ1-3; D perhaps matches TRBD1 (5 bases). The CDR3 length is 13 residues. CDR1 and CDR2 from the germline V gene are SGHDN and FVKESK. The CDR3, as DNA: TGTGCCAGCAGCCAGGGGACTGGAAACGCCATATATTTT. Translated, it gives CASSQGTGNAIYF.

This chain uses TRBV24-1 with TRBJ1-5, with D hard to call. This CDR3 contains 14 residues. V lost 3 bases and J 3 bases, leaving 8 bases between the germline ends. CDR1 is KGHDR and CDR2 is SFDVKD in the germline V gene. The CDR3 is CATSDRTDNQPQHF. CDR3 bases: TGTGCCACCAGTGATCGTACAGACAATCAGCCCCAGCATTTT.

In its sample, this clonotype was seen a few times. This chain connects TRBV11-2 to TRBJ1-1; D perhaps matches TRBD1 (5 bases). Germline CDR1 and CDR2: SGHAT and FQNNGV. The length of the CDR3 is 17 residues. Trimming took 5 bases from V and 6 from J, leaving 25 bases between them. CDR3: CASSGAQQALTRPEAFF. The CDR3, as DNA: TGTGCCAGCAGCGGGGCCCAACAGGCTCTTACAAGGCCTGAAGCTTTCTTT.

This clonotype was counted at least ten times. This chain joins TRBV27 and TRBJ2-5; tentative D call: TRBD1 (6 bases). This CDR3 contains 14 residues. V shed 2 bases and J shed 4 bases, with 11 bases lying between them. Germline lookup yields CDR1 MNHEY and CDR2 SMNVEV (reference sequence). The CDR3 sequence is CASSLEQGIETQYF. The DNA of the CDR3 is TGTGCCAGCAGTTTAGAACAGGGCATAGAGACCCAGTACTTC.

The chain has TRBV30 and TRBJ1-1, with D tentatively TRBD1 (5 bases). Germline V gene lookup returns CDR1 GTSNPN and CDR2 SVGIG (reference sequence). Trimming shortened V by 4 bases and J by 0 bases, and 12 bases separated the two germline ends. The CDR3 contains 14 residues. CDR3 amino acids: CAWTYGHLNTEAFF. The CDR3 DNA sequence: TGTGCCTGGACATATGGACACTTGAACACTGAAGCTTTCTTT.

The chain has TRBV7-9 and TRBJ1-6, with 7 bases aligning to TRBD1. Germline V gene sequence: CDR1 SEHNR, CDR2 FQNEAQ (reference sequence). V shed 1 base and J 11 bases; nucleotides not matched to a gene: 8. There are 15 residues in the CDR3. The CDR3 reads CASSLGGRGIPPLHF. As DNA, the CDR3 is TGTGCCAGCAGCTTAGGGGGCAGGGGGATTCCACCCCTCCACTTT.